The sequence of this T cell receptor (beta chain) was determined in a study of human T cells and chemical hapten exposure. At least ten counts were recorded for this clonotype. Noted time point: patch test 2, 6 weeks after DPC sensitization. Treatment reported: therapeutic diphenylcyclopropenone sensitization with weekly scalp DPC. Total RNA extraction was carried out from unfractionated whole blood. One entry per CDR3 protein results from TCRdb running MiXCR on the RACE reads. The sample yields approximately 350,000 distinct CDR3 sequences, over 6% seen once. The length of the CDR3 is 16 residues. Trimming at V came to 2 bases and at J to 4 bases, leaving 7 bases not matched to a gene. Germline assignment: CDR1 SGDLS and CDR2 YYNGEE.

This clonotype was sampled from a woman younger than 30 with alopecia areata. Some clones in this sample may be carry-over from other donors' samples. This rearrangement joins TRBV9 to TRBJ2-3; TRBD1 agrees at 10 bases. The source material was whole blood, sampled in connection with sensitization to the hapten diphenylcyclopropenone (DPC). The chain's CDR3 is CASSVWTGGSADTQYF. The CDR3 nucleotides are TGTGCCAGCAGCGTCTGGACAGGGGGTAGTGCAGATACGCAGTATTTT.